Following are 12 T cell receptor beta chains from one sample sequenced in a study of cytotoxic CD8 clonotypes in ibrutinib-treated CLL. Sequencing used immunoSEQ multiplex PCR; TCRdb keeps in-frame clones, though not all of them. The sample lists 9,500 to 15,000 clones, approximately 65% occurring once. This sample comprised PBMCs, obtained before ibrutinib treatment. These receptors all stem from a human donor with chronic lymphocytic leukemia.

This clone was seen a few times. Relative to the germline gene, one junction end is altered; a read error may explain this. This chain links TRBV10-1 with TRBJ2-2; maybe TRBD2 (5 bases). The germline V gene has CDR1 WNHNN and CDR2 SYGVQD (reference sequence). The CDR3 length is 15 residues. The CDR3 here is CASSESSDSTGELFF. The CDR3, as DNA: TGCGCCAGCAGTGAGTCCTCCGATTCTACCGGGGAACTGTTTTTT.

This clone has just a few counts. The rearrangement uses TRBV19 and TRBJ2-5; 8 bases are a match to TRBD1. V lost 6 bases to trimming and J lost 4 bases; unmatched junction nucleotides: 10. There are 15 residues in the CDR3. The germline CDR1 and CDR2 sequences are LNHDA and SQIVND (reference sequence). CDR3 DNA sequence: TGTGCCAGTAGCCGCCCGGGACAGGCTTCAGAGACCCAGTACTTC. It translates to CASSRPGQASETQYF.

The J gene is TRBJ2-3, the V gene TRBV6-5, with TRBD2 identical over 7 bases. This CDR3 has 15 amino acids. Germline V gene sequence: CDR1 MNHEY, CDR2 SVGAGI. Trimming removed 6 bases from V and 2 bases from J; junction bases left unmatched: 8. CDR3 DNA: TGTGCCAGCAGGTATAGCGGGTCGACCACAGATACGCAGTATTTT. This encodes CASRYSGSTTDTQYF.

This clone was seen more than once but under ten times. The rearrangement links TRBV2 to TRBJ2-3; D remains ambiguous. The germline V and J ends were trimmed by 6 bases and 4 bases, with 5 bases remaining between them. Germline V gives CDR1 SNHLY, CDR2 FYNNEI. CDR3 size: 11 residues. The CDR3 nucleotides are TGTGCCAGCAGGGCGGCAGATACGCAGTATTTT. Encoded protein: CASRAADTQYF.

The CDR3 DNA reads as TGTGCCAGCAGCTTAGGTCGCAAGACTAGCGGGGGGGAAGAGACCCAGTACTTC. As protein: CASSLGRKTSGGEETQYF. The V and J genes are TRBV11-3 and TRBJ2-5; 14 bases line up with TRBD2. CDR1 and CDR2 from the germline V gene are SGHNT and YENEEA. V gave up 1 base and J gave up 3 bases; unmatched junction bases: 7. This CDR3 comprises 18 residues. Based on the CDR3 plus reference TRBV11-3 and TRBJ2-5, the full variable domain is EAGVVQSPRYKIIEKKQPVAFWCNPISGHNTLYWYLQNLGQGPELLIRYENEEAVDDSQLPKDRFSAERLKGVDSTLKIQPAELGDSAVYLCASSLGRKTSGGEETQYFGPGTRLLVL.

The chain joins TRBV30 to TRBJ1-2; no clear D gene. The CDR3 spans 13 residues. V was clipped by 2 bases and J by 0 bases, with 7 bases between them. Germline V gene lookup returns CDR1 GTSNPN and CDR2 SVGIG (reference sequence). The CDR3 nucleotides are TGTGCCTGGAGTTGGGGTTCTAACTATGGCTACACCTTC. This gives the protein CAWSWGSNYGYTF.

This clone was found a few times. The chain links TRBV7-3 to TRBJ2-3, with D tentatively TRBD1 or TRBD2 (5 bases each). Trimming cost V 5 bases and J 2 bases, with 14 bases left between them. Germline CDR1 reads SGHTA; CDR2 reads FQGTGA. This CDR3 region has 15 residues. CDR3: CASSERGAVTDTQYF. The CDR3 DNA sequence: TGTGCCAGCAGCGAGCGAGGGGCAGTCACAGATACGCAGTATTTT. Based on the CDR3 plus reference TRBV7-3 and TRBJ2-3, the full variable domain is GAGVSQTPSNKVTEKGKYVELRCDPISGHTALYWYRQSLGQGPEFLIYFQGTGAADDSGLPNDRFFAVRPEGSVSTLKIQRTERGDSAVYLCASSERGAVTDTQYFGPGTRLTVL.

The chain joins TRBV19 to TRBJ2-1; 10 nucleotides line up with TRBD2. CDR3 size: 14 residues. With V trimmed by 8 bases and J by 4 bases, 5 bases remained unmatched. Germline assignment: CDR1 LNHDA and CDR2 SQIVND (reference sequence). The DNA of the CDR3 is TGTGCCAGTGGGAGCGGGGGGGCTTACAATGAGCAGTTCTTC. Protein sequence: CASGSGGAYNEQFF.

The CDR3 DNA sequence: TGTGCCAGCAGCTTGGACGGTTGGAGGACAGGCTCCTACGAGCAGTACTTC. It specifies CASSLDGWRTGSYEQYF. The chain recombines TRBV5-6 with TRBJ2-7; 7 bases match TRBD1. The CDR3 loop spans 17 amino acids. Germline assignment: CDR1 SGHDT and CDR2 YYEEEE. Trimming at V came to 0 bases and at J to 0 bases, leaving 9 bases not matched to a gene.

This clone was detected only a few times. This chain joins TRBV28 and TRBJ2-7; 7 bases agree with TRBD2. Germline V gene sequence: CDR1 MDHEN, CDR2 SYDVKM. This CDR3 contains 15 residues. V gave up 2 bases and J gave up 3 bases; unmatched junction bases: 7. The CDR3 DNA reads as TGTGCCAGCAGTTTACAGGCTAGCGGAGACTACGAGCAGTACTTC. It translates to CASSLQASGDYEQYF.

The J gene is TRBJ1-5, the V gene TRBV18; 7 nucleotides agree with TRBD1. The length of the CDR3 is 14 residues. V lost 6 bases to trimming and J lost 7 bases; unmatched junction nucleotides: 9. The germline gives CDR1 KGHSH, CDR2 LQKENI. The CDR3 DNA follows: TGTGCCAGCTCCCCCCGAGGGGGCGGGCAGCCCCAGCATTTT. Protein product: CASSPRGGGQPQHF.

This chain connects TRBV5-1 to TRBJ2-1; TRBD1 might be the D (6 bases). The CDR3 contains 16 residues. The V and J ends lost 0 bases and 2 bases respectively, with 12 bases between them. Germline CDR1 and CDR2: SGHRS and YFSETQ. DNA for the CDR3: TGCGCCAGCAGCTTGGATGTGGCAGGGGCCTACAATGAGCAGTTCTTC. The encoded protein is CASSLDVAGAYNEQFF.